These 25 T cell receptor beta chains were sequenced from one sample in a study of blood T cells in healthy people across ages. Combining a sample-barcoded 5' primer with a J-beta primer mix, a second PCR ran for roughly 7 to 12 cycles. TCRdb analysed the 5' RACE reads with MiXCR anew, one entry per CDR3 protein. The repertoire holds fewer than 2,000,000 distinct CDR3 sequences, with approximately 39% as singletons. The material sequenced was blood. The receptors come from a human donor in good health.

This clonotype came up a few times. This chain connects TRBV7-8 to TRBJ2-7; maybe TRBD2 (6 bases). With 5 bases removed from V and 4 bases from J, the gap between germline ends came to 12 bases. Per germline, CDR1 SGHVS and CDR2 FQNEAQ. The CDR3 consists of 13 residues. CDR3 DNA sequence: TGTGCCAGCAGCCAGTCAGGGAGGTACGAGCAGTACTTC. Protein sequence: CASSQSGRYEQYF.

There are a few counts of this clonotype. This chain joins TRBV7-8 and TRBJ1-2, with a tentative D call TRBD1 (6 bases). The V gene lost 0 bases and the J gene lost 8 bases, with 19 bases spanning the gap. Per germline, CDR1 SGHVS and CDR2 FQNEAQ. The CDR3 runs to 16 residues. The CDR3 nucleotides are TGTGCCAGCAGCTTAGCGCCGGCAGGGGCTAGGGAGGGCTACACCTTC. This encodes CASSLAPAGAREGYTF.

The rearrangement links TRBV30 to TRBJ2-5; D is possibly TRBD2 (5 bases). This CDR3 spans 13 amino acids. V dropped 3 bases and J dropped 2 bases, with 10 bases sitting between them. Germline assignment: CDR1 GTSNPN and CDR2 SVGIG (reference sequence). The CDR3 protein is CAWSGVLQETQYF. In DNA form, the CDR3 reads TGTGCCTGGAGCGGGGTTTTACAAGAGACCCAGTACTTC. The whole variable domain, remainder taken from reference TRBV30 and TRBJ2-5, is SQTIHQWPATLVQPVGSPLSLECTVEGTSNPNLYWYRQAAGRGLQLLFYSVGIGQISSEVPQNLSASRPQDRQFILSSKKLLLSDSGFYLCAWSGVLQETQYFGPGTRLLVL.

Notes on this clonotype: This clone may be a read error of a much larger clone one base away. The CDR3 ends on some other residue instead of the conserved phenylalanine or tryptophan, so this is likely a read error. The chain couples TRBV7-9 to TRBJ1-2; a possible D gene is TRBD1 (6 bases). Germline V CDR1 and CDR2: SEHNR, FQNEAQ (reference sequence). The CDR3 loop spans 13 amino acids. The germline V and J ends were trimmed by 5 bases and 5 bases, with 12 bases remaining between them. Here the CDR3 DNA reads TGTGCCAGCAGCGCCCGGACAGAGTATGGCTACACCCTC. Translated: CASSARTEYGYTL.

The chain links TRBV11-3 to TRBJ2-2; D may be TRBD1 (6 bases). Germline CDR1 is SGHNT and CDR2 is YENEEA. The CDR3 sequence is 15 residues long. Between the trimmed V and J ends, which lost 5 bases and 1 base, there was a span of 11 bases. CDR3 bases: TGTGCCAGCAGCCTAAGACAGGTGAACACCGGGGAGCTGTTTTTT. This encodes CASSLRQVNTGELFF.

This chain connects TRBV20-1 to TRBJ2-3, with a possible D match to TRBD2 (6 bases). CDR3 length: 15 residues. V lost 4 bases, J lost 2 bases, and 16 bases lay in between. CDR1 and CDR2 from the germline V gene are DFQATT and SNEGSKA (reference sequence). CDR3 DNA sequence: TGCAGTGCTACGGGGGACTCCTTATACACAGATACGCAGTATTTT. Translated: CSATGDSLYTDTQYF.

The chain joins TRBV29-1 to TRBJ2-7; D gene uncertain. CDR1 and CDR2 (germline): SQVTM, ANQGSEA. There are 13 residues in the CDR3. The ends were cut back, 4 bases at V and 0 bases at J, with 10 bases in the middle. In DNA, the CDR3 is TGCAGCGTTGGTAGTGAGGCCTCCTACGAGCAGTACTTC. As protein: CSVGSEASYEQYF.

This clonotype was detected only once. This chain connects TRBV19 to TRBJ1-6; D is ambiguous. The V gene's germline CDR1 is LNHDA and CDR2 SQIVND (reference sequence). The CDR3 has 12 amino acids. The V end was cut by 3 bases, the J end by 7 bases, with 4 bases between. As DNA, the CDR3 is TGTGCCAGTAGTATGACGAATTCACCCCTCCACTTT. Translated: CASSMTNSPLHF.

The rearrangement links TRBV4-2 to TRBJ1-1; unclear D gene. The V end was cut by 0 bases, the J end by 1 base, with 9 bases between. The CDR3 contains 15 residues. Germline CDR1 LGHNA, CDR2 YNFKEQ. In DNA form, the CDR3 reads TGTGCCAGCAGCCAAGAGTGGACGGCGAACACTGAAGCTTTCTTT. As protein: CASSQEWTANTEAFF.

The chain links TRBV10-3 to TRBJ1-2; D might be TRBD1 (5 bases). This CDR3 is 20 amino acids long. Germline loops: CDR1 ENHRY, CDR2 SYGVKD. Trimming shortened V by 0 bases and J by 4 bases, and 27 bases separated the two germline ends. The CDR3 reads CAISESSGKGGPTYSYGYTF. The CDR3 DNA reads TGTGCCATCAGTGAGTCCTCAGGGAAAGGAGGGCCCACTTATTCCTATGGCTACACCTTC.

The chain joins TRBV3-1 to TRBJ2-7; D may correspond to TRBD1 or TRBD2 (6 bases each). V lost 1 base, J lost 5 bases, and 9 bases lay in between. Germline V lookup: CDR1 LGHDT, CDR2 YNNKEL (reference sequence). The CDR3 has 13 amino acids. CDR3 loop: CASSQGGADEQYF. The CDR3 DNA sequence: TGTGCCAGCAGCCAAGGGGGGGCCGACGAGCAGTACTTC.

The chain uses TRBV28 and TRBJ2-4; D possibly corresponds to TRBD1 (7 bases). The DNA end favors TRBJ2-7, so the J call may be wrong. Looked up from germline, CDR1 is MDHEN and CDR2 is SYDVKM. The CDR3 contains 14 residues. The DNA for the CDR3 is TGTGCCAGCAGTTTACCCAGGGGGGCATTCGAGCAGTACTTC. Protein sequence: CASSLPRGAFEQYF.

This clonotype was observed a handful of times. V gene TRBV6-6 combines with J gene TRBJ2-3; 7 positions agree with TRBD2. CDR3 length equals 16 residues. Germline trimming cut 5 bases from V and 4 bases from J; bases unmatched to any gene: 12. Germline assignment: CDR1 MNHNY and CDR2 SVGAGI (reference sequence). The CDR3 sequence: CASSSTHGGRSDTQYF. In DNA, the CDR3 is TGTGCCAGCAGTAGTACCCACGGGGGGAGGTCAGATACGCAGTATTTT.

The chain carries TRBV5-4 and TRBJ2-5, with 10 bases matching TRBD1. Germline V gene sequence: CDR1 SGHNT, CDR2 YYREEE (reference sequence). The junction had 7 bases not matched to a gene; V was cut back by 3 bases and J by 11 bases. This CDR3 comprises 13 residues. The CDR3 DNA is TGTGCCAGCAGCTGGGGGGACAGGGGCCAGCAGTACTTC. It yields the protein CASSWGDRGQQYF.

The CDR3 here is CASSLWGLEGNYGYTF. CDR3 nucleotide sequence: TGTGCCAGCAGCCTATGGGGCCTGGAGGGAAACTATGGCTACACCTTC. V usage is TRBV28 and J usage is TRBJ1-2, with D possibly TRBD1 on 5 matching bases. The V gene lost 6 bases and the J gene lost 2 bases, with 19 bases spanning the gap. CDR1 and CDR2 (germline): MDHEN, SYDVKM. The CDR3 is 16 residues long.

This clonotype turned up a few times. V is TRBV12-3 or TRBV12-4 and J is TRBJ2-7; a weak D match, TRBD1 (5 bases). Between the trimmed V and J ends, which lost 7 bases and 5 bases, there was a span of 27 bases. The CDR3 spans 17 residues. CDR3 in DNA: TGTGCCAGCACCTACGTTAAGGGTCGGACCAGGGTCCACGAGCAGTACTTC. Protein product: CASTYVKGRTRVHEQYF.

The J gene is TRBJ2-4, the V gene TRBV11-1, with D unclear. V was clipped by 5 bases and J by 2 bases, with 10 bases between them. CDR3 size: 14 residues. Germline V CDR1 and CDR2: SGHAT, FQDESV (reference sequence). The CDR3 loop reads CASSPVMSKNIQYF. As DNA, the CDR3 is TGTGCCAGCAGCCCCGTTATGTCCAAAAACATTCAGTACTTC.

This clonotype was observed a single time. The chain couples TRBV7-2 to TRBJ1-5; D possibly corresponds to TRBD1 (6 bases). V dropped 5 bases and J dropped 7 bases, with 15 bases sitting between them. Germline V lookup: CDR1 SGHTA, CDR2 FQGNSA. The CDR3 sequence is 14 residues long. CDR3 in DNA: TGTGCCAGCAGCCAACAGGGACGGGAACAGCCCCAGCATTTT. Its translation: CASSQQGREQPQHF.

This clonotype was counted between two and nine times. The chain is built from TRBV10-3 and TRBJ2-5; a possible D gene is TRBD1 (5 bases). V lost 2 bases and J lost 2, with 9 bases in between. The germline V gene encodes CDR1 ENHRY and CDR2 SYGVKD. This CDR3 has 14 residues. Here the CDR3 reads CAISEPTEQETQYF. CDR3 nucleotides: TGTGCCATCAGTGAGCCGACAGAGCAAGAGACCCAGTACTTC.

This clonotype was seen only a few times. V and J are TRBV7-2 and TRBJ1-4; tentative D call: TRBD1 (5 bases). Germline V CDR1 and CDR2: SGHTA, FQGNSA. Trimming shortened V by 5 bases and J by 11 bases, and 21 bases separated the two germline ends. The length of the CDR3 is 15 residues. In nucleotides, the CDR3 is TGTGCCAGCAGCCCGCAGGGTACCCCCCCAGGCAAACTGTTTTTT. This codes for CASSPQGTPPGKLFF.

The CDR3 is CATTSSSEQYF. The DNA of the CDR3 is TGTGCCACGACAAGCTCCTCGGAGCAGTACTTC. This chain connects TRBV10-3 to TRBJ2-7; D is undetermined. Trimming took 10 bases from V and 7 from J, leaving 14 bases between them. Germline lookup yields CDR1 ENHRY and CDR2 SYGVKD. This CDR3 is built from 11 residues.

This chain connects TRBV4-1 to TRBJ2-5; 10 bases map to TRBD2. Germline values: CDR1 MGHRA, CDR2 YSYEKL. V lost 0 bases and J lost 2; bases outside the gene matches: 12. The CDR3 has 19 residues. CDR3 amino acids: CASSQDPGLARLRQETQYF. The CDR3 DNA reads TGCGCCAGCAGCCAAGACCCGGGACTAGCGCGGCTCCGGCAAGAGACCCAGTACTTC.

This rearrangement joins TRBV4-1 to TRBJ2-1, with TRBD2 matching 9 bases. V lost 0 bases, J lost 8 bases, and 11 bases stayed unmatched. The germline gives CDR1 MGHRA, CDR2 YSYEKL. This CDR3 is 17 amino acids long. CDR3 nucleotide sequence: TGCGCCAGCAGCCAAGACTGGAGTAGCGGGGGAGGGGATGAGCAGTTCTTC. It specifies CASSQDWSSGGGDEQFF.

The rearrangement uses TRBV28 and TRBJ2-6; unclear D gene. V was clipped by 7 bases and J by 3 bases, with 16 bases between them. The CDR3 has 16 residues. In germline, CDR1 is MDHEN, CDR2 SYDVKM. CDR3 DNA: TGTGCCAGCATCCCCCTCACATGGGGTGGGGCCAACGTCCTGACTTTC. It is translated as CASIPLTWGGANVLTF.

A note on this clonotype: One end of the junction is discordant with germline, which a read error may explain. The genes are TRBV6-5 and TRBJ2-5; D unclear. The CDR3 covers 13 residues. CDR1 and CDR2 from the germline V gene are MNHEY and SVGAGI. CDR3 sequence (DNA): TGTGCCAGTAGTTTCCCCGACCAAGAGACCCAGTACTTC. This sequence encodes CASSFPDQETQYF.